The next 30 T cell receptor beta chains were all read from a single sample in a study of neurological immune-mediated disorders (dated by TCRdb to the late 2010s). Library generation was performed with 5' RACE. Sequencing used an Illumina HiSeq 2500. The public reads were reprocessed in TCRdb via fastp at Q25 and MiXCR, keeping in-frame beta chains. Every distinct CDR3 protein forms one entry, paired with its most common genes and DNA. For this sample the table gives about 59,000 distinct CDR3 sequences, of which approximately 25% were detected only once. The leading ten clones occupy less than 6% of the sample. The time point label of this sample denotes: technical triplicate 2. The sample consisted of PBMCs. These receptors came from a man aged 60 to 69 with HTLV-1-associated myelopathy (HAM/TSP).

This chain joins TRBV20-1 and TRBJ2-3; TRBD2 might be the D (6 bases). The germline V and J ends were trimmed by 4 bases and 1 base, with 12 bases remaining between them. CDR3 size: 14 residues. Germline lookup yields CDR1 DFQATT and CDR2 SNEGSKA (reference sequence). The CDR3 is CSATGVTGTDTQYF. The CDR3 coding sequence is TGCAGTGCTACGGGGGTAACGGGCACAGATACGCAGTATTTT.

This clonotype was counted between two and nine times. A much larger clone differs by one base, so this may be a read error. The CDR3 does not close with the conserved phenylalanine or tryptophan, likely indicating a read error. The genes are TRBV7-2 and TRBJ1-2; possibly TRBD1 for D (5 bases). Deletions cut 5 bases from V and 8 bases from J, with 12 bases between. The CDR3 sequence is 12 residues long. Germline CDR1 SGHTA, CDR2 FQGNSA. CDR3 residues: CASSPDRGGYTS. Written as DNA, the CDR3 is TGTGCCAGCAGCCCCGACCGGGGGGGCTACACCTCC.

Details on this clonotype: The junction and the germline gene differ at one end; a read error may be behind it. The chain has TRBV11-2 and TRBJ2-7, with 7 positions matching TRBD1. The CDR3 contains 15 residues. Per germline, CDR1 SGHAT and CDR2 FQNNGV. DNA of the CDR3: TGTGCCATCAGCTTGGGTGGACAGGCTCTACGAGTGCAGTACTTC. This gives the protein CAISLGGQALRVQYF. Combining the CDR3 with reference TRBV11-2 and TRBJ2-7 gives the whole variable domain EAGVAQSPRYKIIEKRQSVAFWCNPISGHATLYWYQQILGQGPKLLIQFQNNGVVDDSQLPKDRFSAERLKGVDSTLKIQPAKLEDSAVYLCAISLGGQALRVQYFGPGTRLTVT.

This clonotype was seen repeatedly, ten times or more. CDR3: CASSTGTGGNSQETQYF. CDR3 in DNA: TGCGCCAGCAGCACGGGGACAGGGGGCAACAGCCAAGAGACCCAGTACTTC. The chain links TRBV5-1 to TRBJ2-5; 12 positions agree with TRBD1. This CDR3 has 17 residues. Trimming at V came to 4 bases and at J to 1 base, leaving 8 bases not matched to a gene. CDR1 and CDR2 (germline): SGHRS, YFSETQ.

This clonotype was detected ten times or more. The chain employs TRBV7-9 and TRBJ2-7, with D perhaps matching TRBD1 or TRBD2 (6 bases each). The germline V gene has CDR1 SEHNR and CDR2 FQNEAQ (reference sequence). With 5 bases removed from V and 5 bases from J, the gap between germline ends came to 13 bases. The CDR3 is 13 amino acids. The CDR3 reads CASSLRGRNEQYF. The CDR3 nucleotides read TGTGCCAGCAGCCTCCGGGGGCGGAACGAGCAGTACTTC.

This clonotype has at least ten counts. V and J are TRBV7-9 and TRBJ2-5, with D perhaps matching TRBD1 (6 bases). Germline V gene data show CDR1 as SEHNR and CDR2 as FQNEAQ (reference sequence). This CDR3 spans 17 amino acids. The V gene lost 5 bases and the J gene lost 7 bases, with 26 bases spanning the gap. The chain's CDR3 is CASSPSQRLYRDGTQYF. The CDR3 coding sequence is TGTGCCAGCAGCCCGTCGCAACGCCTATACAGGGATGGGACCCAGTACTTC.

There are many counts of this clonotype. The chain couples TRBV12-3 or TRBV12-4 to TRBJ2-1; D might be TRBD1 or TRBD2, each matching 5 bases. The ends were cut back, 1 base at V and 6 bases at J, with 13 bases in the middle. The CDR3 is 15 residues long. The CDR3 sequence is CASSLGLGRGNEQFF. The DNA of the CDR3 is TGTGCCAGCAGTTTAGGTCTGGGACGGGGCAATGAGCAGTTCTTC.

With regard to this clonotype: The CDR3 end shows no conserved phenylalanine or tryptophan, and so a read error is likely. The rearrangement uses TRBV6-6 and TRBJ2-7; 9 bases line up with TRBD1. Germline trimming cut 7 bases from V and 4 bases from J; bases unmatched to any gene: 8. The CDR3 runs 14 residues. The germline V gene encodes CDR1 MNHNY and CDR2 SVGAGI (reference sequence). CDR3 sequence reads: CASKLGQGIYEQYL. CDR3 sequence (DNA): TGTGCCAGCAAACTCGGACAGGGGATATACGAGCAGTACTTA.

This clonotype was counted many times. The chain joins TRBV12-3 or TRBV12-4 to TRBJ2-1; 13 nucleotides line up with TRBD2. This CDR3 spans 16 amino acids. The J segment lost 10 bases and the V segment lost 6 bases, leaving 12 bases of the junction unmatched. CDR3 DNA sequence: TGTGCCAGCAGCCGGCGGACTAGCGGGAGAGGAGGAGAGCAGTTCTTC. Its translation is CASSRRTSGRGGEQFF.

The chain is built from TRBV5-5 and TRBJ1-1, with 8 bases identical to TRBD1. The CDR3 is 13 amino acids. Trimming took 0 bases from V and 5 from J; bases not matched to a gene: 0. Germline values: CDR1 SGHKS, CDR2 YYEKEE (reference sequence). Here the CDR3 reads CASSLDRGTEAFF. The DNA for the CDR3 is TGTGCCAGCAGCTTGGACAGGGGGACTGAAGCTTTCTTT. The full variable domain, completed using reference TRBV5-5 and TRBJ1-1, is DAGVTQSPTHLIKTRGQQVTLRCSPISGHKSVSWYQQVLGQGPQFIFQYYEKEERGRGNFPDRFSARQFPNYSSELNVNALLLGDSALYLCASSLDRGTEAFFGQGTRLTVV.

The chain joins TRBV27 to TRBJ2-7; tentative D call: TRBD1 (6 bases). Trimming took 0 bases from V and 0 from J, leaving 12 bases between them. The CDR3 is 16 residues long. Germline CDR1 reads MNHEY; CDR2 reads SMNVEV (reference sequence). CDR3 sequence: CASSLSPPGHSYEQYF. The CDR3 DNA follows: TGTGCCAGCAGTTTATCGCCCCCGGGACACTCCTACGAGCAGTACTTC.

The gene calls are TRBV6-1 and TRBJ1-4; D is unresolved. V lost 3 bases, J lost 4 bases, and 12 bases lay in between. There are 15 residues in the CDR3. Germline lookup yields CDR1 MNHNS and CDR2 SASEGT. CDR3 DNA: TGTGCCAGCAGTGAGGTCTTCGGCGATAATGAAAAACTGTTTTTT. This translates into CASSEVFGDNEKLFF.

This sequence joins TRBV6-1 and TRBJ2-5; TRBD2 is a possible D gene (6 bases). There are 17 residues in the CDR3. V lost 3 bases and J lost 1, with 18 bases in between. Germline CDR1 reads MNHNS; CDR2 reads SASEGT. DNA for the CDR3: TGTGCCAGCAGTGAGGTGTTGACGGGAGATTTCCAAGAGACCCAGTACTTC. Amino acids: CASSEVLTGDFQETQYF.

The chain employs TRBV20-1 and TRBJ1-4; no definite D call. Trimming cost V 0 bases and J 0 bases, with 11 bases left between them. The CDR3 is made up of 16 amino acids. Per the germline V gene, CDR1 is DFQATT and CDR2 is SNEGSKA (reference sequence). The CDR3 reads CSARDYRLATNEKLFF. The DNA of the CDR3 is TGCAGTGCTAGAGATTACCGACTTGCAACTAATGAAAAACTGTTTTTT.

This clonotype was picked up many times. This chain joins TRBV5-1 and TRBJ1-1; possibly TRBD1 for D (6 bases). The CDR3 is 13 amino acids. The V end was cut by 4 bases, the J end by 4 bases, with 11 bases between. Germline assignment: CDR1 SGHRS and CDR2 YFSETQ. CDR3 coding DNA: TGCGCCAGCAGCCCCAGGGGCGCCACTGAAGCTTTCTTT. It encodes CASSPRGATEAFF.

The J gene is TRBJ2-1, the V gene TRBV15; a possible D gene is TRBD2 (5 bases). The J call could be wrong; TRBJ2-7 is a better fit for the DNA end. CDR3 length: 16 residues. CDR1 is LNHNV and CDR2 is YYDKDF in the germline V gene (reference sequence). The CDR3 spells CATSRLSPGTTREQYF. The CDR3 DNA sequence: TGTGCCACCAGCAGACTCAGTCCGGGAACAACGAGGGAGCAGTACTTC.

This clonotype has at least ten counts. The chain employs TRBV4-1 and TRBJ2-3; tentative D call: TRBD2 (5 bases). V shed 4 bases and J shed 6 bases, with 11 bases lying between them. Germline-derived CDR1 and CDR2 are MGHRA and YSYEKL. CDR3 length equals 13 residues. CDR3 sequence reads: CASSPTNYDTQYF. For the CDR3, the DNA is TGCGCCAGCAGCCCGACTAATTACGATACGCAGTATTTT.

This clonotype was counted ten times or more. The V gene is TRBV5-1, the J gene TRBJ1-3; D uncertain. Germline V gene lookup returns CDR1 SGHRS and CDR2 YFSETQ. V lost 0 bases and J lost 0, with 7 bases in between. The CDR3 is 15 amino acids. The CDR3: CASSLVGPSGNTIYF. The CDR3 coding sequence is TGCGCCAGCAGCTTGGTCGGGCCCTCTGGAAACACCATATATTTT.

This clonotype was observed many times. The chain uses TRBV30 and TRBJ2-1, with TRBD2 matching over 10 bases. This CDR3 has 12 amino acids. Germline-derived CDR1 and CDR2 are GTSNPN and SVGIG (reference sequence). This CDR3 reads CAISGRGYEQFF. DNA of the CDR3: TGTGCTATCAGCGGGAGGGGCTATGAGCAGTTCTTC. The entire variable domain, with the rest obtained from reference TRBV30 and TRBJ2-1, is as follows: SQTIHQWPATLVQPVGSPLSLECTVEGTSNPNLYWYRQAAGRGLQLLFYSVGIGQISSEVPQNLSASRPQDRQFILSSKKLLLSDSGFYLCAISGRGYEQFFGPGTRLTVL.

This clonotype was seen only once. The V gene is TRBV5-1, the J gene TRBJ2-1; D not certain. The germline V and J ends were trimmed by 6 bases and 3 bases, with 10 bases remaining between them. Germline CDR1 SGHRS, CDR2 YFSETQ. The CDR3 is made up of 13 amino acids. As DNA, the CDR3 is TGCGCCAGCAACAAAGCAAGCTACAATGAGCAGTTCTTC. This translates into CASNKASYNEQFF.

This clonotype appeared many times. V and J are TRBV5-1 and TRBJ1-1; D uncertain. The CDR3 has 13 residues. Trimming stripped 2 bases from V and 1 base from J, with 6 bases between. CDR1 and CDR2 (germline): SGHRS, YFSETQ. Written as DNA, the CDR3 is TGCGCCAGCAGCTTCGAGGGGAACACTGAAGCTTTCTTT. Protein sequence: CASSFEGNTEAFF.

This clonotype appeared many times. The chain joins TRBV28 to TRBJ2-3; D not certain. CDR3 size: 14 residues. Looked up from germline, CDR1 is MDHEN and CDR2 is SYDVKM. V lost 7 bases to trimming and J lost 7 bases, with 18 bases between them. CDR3 region: CASTPASSPNTQYF. The CDR3, as DNA: TGTGCCAGCACACCTGCCTCCAGCCCGAATACGCAGTATTTT.

This chain joins TRBV7-2 and TRBJ2-1; TRBD2 might be the D (5 bases). Germline V gene lookup returns CDR1 SGHTA and CDR2 FQGNSA. This CDR3 has 15 amino acids. V dropped 1 base and J dropped 5 bases, with 12 bases sitting between them. The chain's CDR3 is CASSLDGASHNEQFF. CDR3 nucleotide sequence: TGTGCCAGCAGCTTAGATGGCGCTAGCCACAATGAGCAGTTCTTC.

The gene calls are TRBV24-1 and TRBJ2-1; 11 bases are a match to TRBD2. CDR3 length equals 14 residues. In germline, CDR1 is KGHDR, CDR2 SFDVKD. The V gene end was trimmed by 3 bases and the J gene end by 10 bases; junction bases not matched to a gene: 4. Here the CDR3 DNA reads TGTGCCACCAGTGATCGGCTAGCGGGAGGAGAGCAGTTCTTC. Translated: CATSDRLAGGEQFF.

The rearrangement joins TRBV24-1 to TRBJ2-1; 8 bases align to TRBD1. CDR1 and CDR2 (germline): KGHDR, SFDVKD. The junction had 13 bases not matched to a gene; V was cut back by 5 bases and J by 8 bases. The CDR3 spans 16 residues. CDR3 sequence (DNA): TGTGCCACCAGTGCAAGAGGGGCAGGGGGCTTGGATGAGCAGTTCTTC. Translation gives CATSARGAGGLDEQFF.

The gene calls are TRBV10-2 and TRBJ1-2; 7 bases match TRBD1. The germline CDR1 and CDR2 sequences are WSHSY and SAAADI. The V gene end was trimmed by 9 bases and the J gene end by 4 bases; junction bases not matched to a gene: 5. The CDR3 runs 12 residues. The CDR3 DNA sequence: TGCGCCAGTGCCCGGGACAGCTATGGCTACACCTTC. Translating gives CASARDSYGYTF.

This clonotype was recorded once. This rearrangement joins TRBV5-5 to TRBJ2-7; no clear D gene. Looked up from germline, CDR1 is SGHKS and CDR2 is YYEKEE (reference sequence). The CDR3 covers 13 residues. Trimming shortened V by 2 bases and J by 1 base, and 7 bases separated the two germline ends. The CDR3 spells CASSFWSSYEQYF. Written as DNA, the CDR3 is TGTGCCAGCAGCTTTTGGTCTTCCTACGAGCAGTACTTC.

This clonotype was seen many times. The J gene is TRBJ1-1, the V gene TRBV6-2 or TRBV6-3, with TRBD1 matching 7 bases. With V trimmed by 6 bases and J by 0 bases, 4 bases remained unmatched. CDR1 MNHEY and CDR2 SVGEGT come from the germline V gene. The length of the CDR3 is 14 residues. The CDR3 coding sequence is TGTGCCAGCAGACCAGGGGGGATGAACACTGAAGCTTTCTTT. Translation: CASRPGGMNTEAFF.

This chain joins TRBV5-6 and TRBJ2-1; 7 nucleotides agree with TRBD2. Trimming cost V 4 bases and J 8 bases; bases outside gene matches: 12. There are 15 residues in the CDR3. From germline, CDR1 is SGHDT and CDR2 YYEEEE. The chain's CDR3 is CASSLPGGSIDEQFF. The CDR3 nucleotides read TGTGCCAGCAGCCTACCGGGCGGGAGTATCGATGAGCAGTTCTTC.

This clonotype occurred many times. The chain joins TRBV5-6 to TRBJ1-1; 8 bases agree with TRBD1. The V and J ends lost 5 bases and 3 bases, in that order; junction bases with no gene match: 12. The germline gives CDR1 SGHDT, CDR2 YYEEEE. This CDR3 spans 16 amino acids. The CDR3 DNA follows: TGTGCCAGCAGTTCCGACAGGGGACGTCAGGACACTGAAGCTTTCTTT. Translating gives CASSSDRGRQDTEAFF.